Presented here are 8 T cell receptor beta chains from one specimen sequenced in a study of blood T cells in healthy people across ages. Primed by a sample-barcoded 5' primer and a J-beta primer mix, a second PCR proceeded for about 6 to 11 cycles. TCRdb re-analysed the 5' RACE reads in MiXCR, keeping a single row per CDR3 protein. The sample contains about 800,000 distinct CDR3 sequences, over 45% of which appear only once. The sample comprised blood. These receptors were obtained from a man aged 30 to 39 in good health.

Comment on this clonotype: A much more abundant neighbour one base away suggests this may be a read error. The chain is built from TRBV7-2 and TRBJ2-7, with D perhaps TRBD1 (6 bases). Trimming took off 7 bases at V and 7 bases at J, with 17 bases between the two ends. The CDR3 loop spans 13 amino acids. The germline V gene has CDR1 SGHTA and CDR2 FQGNSA. The DNA of the CDR3 is TGTGCCAGCATCATCGGACAGAACAATGAGCAGTACTTC. Translation gives CASIIGQNNEQYF. Full variable domain (rest looked up from reference TRBV7-2 and TRBJ2-7): GAGVSQSPSNKVTEKGKDVELRCDPISGHTALYWYRQSLGQGLEFLIYFQGNSAPDKSGLPSDRFSAERTGGSVSTLTIQRTQQEDSAVYLCASIIGQNNEQYFGPGTRLTVT.

The V and J genes are TRBV6-5 and TRBJ2-1, with TRBD2 identical over 10 bases. This CDR3 spans 14 amino acids. Trimming cost V 8 bases and J 4 bases; bases outside gene matches: 5. Looked up from germline, CDR1 is MNHEY and CDR2 is SVGAGI. CDR3 nucleotides: TGTGCCAGCGGAGATAGCGGGGGGTACAATGAGCAGTTCTTC. It is translated as CASGDSGGYNEQFF.

This clonotype was recorded at least ten times. This rearrangement joins TRBV20-1 to TRBJ2-3; D may match TRBD1 or TRBD2 (6 bases each). This CDR3 is built from 15 residues. The germline V gene has CDR1 DFQATT and CDR2 SNEGSKA (reference sequence). V was pared by 6 bases and J by 0 bases, with 16 bases between. Here the CDR3 DNA reads TGCAGTGCCCCGAAGGGGGGTGTAAGCACAGATACGCAGTATTTT. Translating gives CSAPKGGVSTDTQYF.

This rearrangement joins TRBV28 to TRBJ1-1; D possibly corresponds to TRBD1 (6 bases). The CDR3 totals 16 residues. CDR1 MDHEN and CDR2 SYDVKM come from the germline V gene. V gave up 7 bases and J gave up 8 bases, with 26 bases separating them. The CDR3 spells CASIHRDPFDSPEAFF. CDR3 sequence (DNA): TGTGCCAGCATCCACAGGGACCCCTTTGATTCGCCCGAAGCTTTCTTT.

The CDR3 reads CASSYRDRSNEQFF. The CDR3 coding sequence is TGTGCCAGCAGTTACCGGGACAGATCCAATGAGCAGTTCTTC. This rearrangement joins TRBV7-8 to TRBJ2-1; 7 positions match TRBD1. Germline assignment: CDR1 SGHVS and CDR2 FQNEAQ. The CDR3 spans 14 residues. Trimming took 6 bases from V and 6 from J; bases not matched to a gene: 8.

J is TRBJ1-1 and V is TRBV25-1; maybe TRBD1 (5 bases). This CDR3 has 16 residues. Trimming pared 3 bases from V and 1 base from J, leaving 15 bases between. The V gene's germline CDR1 is MGHDK and CDR2 SYGVNS. The CDR3 nucleotides are TGTGCCAGCAGTGAGGGGGTCGGGTGGGCGAACACTGAAGCTTTCTTT. Translated: CASSEGVGWANTEAFF.

This clonotype was detected a few times. The chain carries TRBV20-1 and TRBJ1-2; D is perhaps TRBD1 (6 bases). This CDR3 has 13 residues. V shed 4 bases and J shed 7 bases, with 16 bases lying between them. Germline V lookup: CDR1 DFQATT, CDR2 SNEGSKA (reference sequence). The CDR3 sequence is CSAKTGLTLGYTF. The CDR3 DNA reads as TGCAGTGCTAAGACAGGCCTGACCCTTGGCTACACCTTC.

The chain joins TRBV6-6 to TRBJ1-6; D remains unclear. This CDR3 has 15 amino acids. CDR1 is MNHNY and CDR2 is SVGAGI in the germline V gene (reference sequence). V lost 6 bases and J lost 3, with 12 bases in between. In DNA, the CDR3 is TGTGCCAGCAGGGTGGCCGAAATCTATAATTCACCCCTCCACTTT. Translation gives CASRVAEIYNSPLHF.